The TCR beta chain under discussion was sequenced for a study of T cell responses to AZD1222 COVID-19 vaccine. Across the study: Doses given second, at about 4 or about 12 weeks, were pooled. Regarding the study as a whole: Donor demographics were predominantly white British with a female majority; clonal diversity may be underestimated. At baseline, seropositivity was found in only 5 to 7 AZD1222 recipients. Spike was spanned by vaccine-associated CD4 TCRs, with dominance at 160-218 and 743-854.

From germline, CDR1 is SGHTA and CDR2 FQGNSA. The CDR3 has 16 residues. J gave up 10 bases and V 6 bases, and 16 bases lay outside the gene matches. With regard to this clone: Its specificity is not known.

Repertoires were generated with immunoSEQ multiplex PCR, while TCRdb's copy carries only in-frame clones and drops some. This table has roughly 100,000 clones, around 90% appearing once. The sequence was obtained from an adult in good health. The sequencing here drew on peripheral blood, taken on day 0 of AZD1222 vaccination. The chain has TRBV7-2 and TRBJ2-3, with 10 bases lining up with TRBD2. The CDR3 loop is CASRPQGNSGRTAQYF. CDR3 nucleotides: TGTGCCAGCAGGCCTCAAGGAAATAGCGGGAGGACAGCGCAGTATTTT. Full variable domain (missing parts from reference TRBV7-2 and TRBJ2-3): GAGVSQSPSNKVTEKGKDVELRCDPISGHTALYWYRQSLGQGLEFLIYFQGNSAPDKSGLPSDRFSAERTGGSVSTLTIQRTQQEDSAVYLCASRPQGNSGRTAQYFGPGTRLTVL.